This T cell receptor (beta chain) appears in the sequencing data of a study of Graves' ophthalmopathy and Graves' hyperthyroidism (dated by TCRdb to the late 2010s). As for the study more broadly: Peripheral blood was collected at initial diagnosis, prior to any treatment. After sampling, hyperthyroidism patients received methimazole starting at 30 mg daily, and ophthalmopathy patients received high-dose intravenous methylprednisolone. The independent validation cohort included under 20 hyperthyroidism patients plus 17 patients who later progressed from hyperthyroidism to ophthalmopathy. TCR beta repertoire signatures were used to distinguish Graves' ophthalmopathy from Graves' hyperthyroidism and to predict progression to ophthalmopathy. To explore V-J signatures that distinguish ophthalmopathy from hyperthyroidism, a discovery set of more than 90 patients was enrolled, made up of around 40 with ophthalmopathy and some 58 with stable hyperthyroidism. T-cell repertoires of thyroid tissue and blood were compared in more than five hyperthyroidism patients. In total, over 130 blood samples were TCR-sequenced: fewer than 50 ophthalmopathy, over 70 hyperthyroidism and some 17 hyperthyroidism-to-ophthalmopathy patients.

The ophthalmopathy patients had moderately to severely active disease, with a Clinical Activity Score of 3 or higher, a NOSPECS grade of 4 or higher, and a disease duration of less than 3 months. Anyone with other autoimmune diseases, uncontrolled infections, pregnancy or lactation was excluded from the study. Clinical symptoms, serum thyroxine, TRAb, thyroid ultrasound and orbital computed tomography were used for diagnosis. PBMCs were isolated from approximately 10 ml of fresh peripheral blood by Ficoll-Paque density gradient centrifugation. Trizol reagent was used to extract the total RNA, and its quality was then checked on an Agilent 2100 Bioanalyzer. Overall study results and their limits: No statistical method was used to predetermine the sample size, and group allocation was not hidden from the investigators. Most of the expanded thyroid clonotypes with a frequency above 0.001 were also detected in blood, and it was suggested that the thyroid immune response may be reflected by blood repertoires. In validation, the model predicted ophthalmopathy progression with about 71% sensitivity and 72.22% specificity; more than ten predicted patients were CT-confirmed with GO in a median of 6.5 months. The 13-signature model separated ophthalmopathy from stable hyperthyroidism with 85% to 90% sensitivity and around 81% specificity in cross-validation, and 80%/75% in the test set.

V is clipped by 5 bases and J by 0 bases, and the sequence between their germline boundaries is 16 bases long. From cysteine to phenylalanine, the CDR3 is 17 amino acids long. Only the CDR3 part of the read is kept: 51 bases, read in frame from the first base. For CDR1 and CDR2, the germline V gene lists KGHDR and SFDVKD. Details on this clonotype: Its antigen has not been determined. Within one base of it there is no much larger clone, and no base qualities were kept.

For repertoire sequencing, the TCR beta CDR3 regions were amplified from RNA transcripts. A first-round RT-PCR used HTBI primers with the Qiagen OneStep RT-PCR kit, followed by a second-round multiplex PCR, size selection and purification. Sequencing of the libraries was carried out on an Illumina HiSeq2000 in paired-end mode with 100 bp reads. Concerning the study's data processing: Reads were processed with SOAPnuke, discarding reads with adapters, uncalled bases, mean Phred below 15, or no exact constant-primer or identifier match. High-quality paired reads were merged with COPE v1.2.5. Unique nucleotide sequences were defined as clonotypes and aligned to IMGT TRB V, D and J references using MiTCR v1.1. Analysis was restricted to V-J combinations with a frequency above 0.0001, which covered roughly 99% of repertoires. A TCR clonal expansion and chaos score per V-J combination was defined as the ratio of F50 clonal expansion to chaos observed in the TCRdist matrix. Welch's t-statistics and random forest were used to narrow the features down to 10 to 15 V-J combinations, which were then fed into a naive Bayes classifier. The Morisita-Horn index was used to measure how similar the thyroid and blood repertoires were. TCRdb reran the public reads through fastp at Q25 and MiXCR, keeping productive beta chains. When rows share a CDR3 protein, they turn into one entry using the most common DNA and genes. The V and J calls and clone size come from TCRdb's table, not from the authors' own analysis. For this sample the table gives about 48,000 distinct CDR3 sequences, of which around 45% were detected only once. About 25% of the sample is taken by the ten largest.

Source material: peripheral blood. Recombination joined TRBV24-1 with TRBJ2-1; the D gene is perhaps TRBD2, from 5 matching bases. The sequence was collected from an adult man with Graves' ophthalmopathy. The DNA is TGTGCCACCAGTGGGTTTAGCGTAGACCCCTCCTACAATGAGCAGTTCTTC. Its coded protein is CATSGFSVDPSYNEQFF.